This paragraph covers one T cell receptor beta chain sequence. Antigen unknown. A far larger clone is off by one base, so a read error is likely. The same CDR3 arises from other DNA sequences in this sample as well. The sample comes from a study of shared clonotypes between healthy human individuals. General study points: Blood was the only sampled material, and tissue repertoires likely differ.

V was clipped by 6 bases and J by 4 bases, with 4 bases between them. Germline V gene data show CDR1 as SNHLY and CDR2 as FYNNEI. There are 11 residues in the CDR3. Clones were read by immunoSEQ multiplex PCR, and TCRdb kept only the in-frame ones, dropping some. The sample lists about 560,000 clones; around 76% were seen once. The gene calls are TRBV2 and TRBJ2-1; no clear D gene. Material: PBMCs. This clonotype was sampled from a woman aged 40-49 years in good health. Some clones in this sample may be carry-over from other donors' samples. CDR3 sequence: CASSLYNEQFF. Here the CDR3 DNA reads TGTGCCAGCAGCTTATACAATGAGCAGTTCTTC.